This T cell receptor beta chain is from a study of persistence of HIV-infected CD4 T cells. Nonspecific anti-CD3/anti-CD28 bead stimulation represents the broad CD4+ T cell repertoire. Sorting of responding CD4+ T cells relied on upregulated CD40 ligand together with CD69. This CDR3 has 15 residues. V was trimmed by 0 bases and J by 0 bases, leaving 10 bases between them. Germline CDR1 is SGHNT and CDR2 is YYREEE (reference sequence). This clone was recorded once. Its antigen is still unknown. Sequencing used immunoSEQ version 4 in survey mode. Generated by immunoSEQ multiplex PCR, the TCRdb table keeps only in-frame clones and is missing some. The table shows 40,000 to 60,000 clones, with just under 90% occurring only once.

V and J are TRBV5-4 and TRBJ2-7; no definite D call. The TCR comes from an adult woman with HIV who was CMV-seropositive. The sequenced sample was CD4+ T cells sorted from PBMCs after roughly 18-hour stimulation, obtained from a patient who received antiretroviral therapy. CDR3 region: CASSLGQALSYEQYF. CDR3 nucleotides: TGTGCCAGCAGCTTGGGGCAGGCCCTCTCCTACGAGCAGTACTTC.